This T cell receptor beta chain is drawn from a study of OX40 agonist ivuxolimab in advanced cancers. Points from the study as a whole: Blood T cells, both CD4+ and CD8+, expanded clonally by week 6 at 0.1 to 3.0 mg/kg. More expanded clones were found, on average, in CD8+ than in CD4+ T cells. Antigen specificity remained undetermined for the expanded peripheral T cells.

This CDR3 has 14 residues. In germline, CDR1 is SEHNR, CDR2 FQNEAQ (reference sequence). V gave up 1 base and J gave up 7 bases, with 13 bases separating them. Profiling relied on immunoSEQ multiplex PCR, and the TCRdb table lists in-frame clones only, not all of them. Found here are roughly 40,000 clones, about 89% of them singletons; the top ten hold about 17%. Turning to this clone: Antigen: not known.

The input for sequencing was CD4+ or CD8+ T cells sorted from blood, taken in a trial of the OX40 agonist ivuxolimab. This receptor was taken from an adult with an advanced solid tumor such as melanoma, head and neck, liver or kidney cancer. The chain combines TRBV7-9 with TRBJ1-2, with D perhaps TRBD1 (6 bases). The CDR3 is CASSLGAGDGGYTF. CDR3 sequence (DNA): TGTGCCAGCAGCTTAGGGGCAGGGGACGGTGGCTACACCTTC.